Listed here are 4 T cell receptor beta chains from one sample, sequenced in a study of neurological immune-mediated disorders. One entry per CDR3 protein results from TCRdb running MiXCR on the 5' RACE reads. In the table there are tens of thousands of distinct CDR3 sequences, roughly 4% of which are singletons. Sequencing input: PBMCs. The origin of the receptors is a man aged 25 to 40 with multiple sclerosis.

Ten or more counts support this clonotype. The chain couples TRBV25-1 to TRBJ1-1, with D possibly TRBD1 on 6 matching bases. Looked up from germline, CDR1 is MGHDK and CDR2 is SYGVNS. The CDR3 totals 14 residues. With 5 bases removed from V and 3 bases from J, the gap between germline ends came to 13 bases. CDR3 nucleotide sequence: TGTGCCAGCAGTAAACAGGGTATGGACACTGAAGCTTTCTTT. Amino acid sequence: CASSKQGMDTEAFF. Full variable domain (remainder filled in from reference TRBV25-1 and TRBJ1-1): EADIYQTPRYLVIGTGKKITLECSQTMGHDKMYWYQQDPGMELHLIHYSYGVNSTEKGDLSSESTVSRIRTEHFPLTLESARPSHTSQYLCASSKQGMDTEAFFGQGTRLTVV.

In its sample, this clonotype was seen many times. The gene calls are TRBV12-3 or TRBV12-4 and TRBJ2-2; D is uncertain. Trimming shortened V by 5 bases and J by 4 bases, and 8 bases separated the two germline ends. This CDR3 spans 13 amino acids. The CDR3 sequence: CASSPTFTGELFF. For the CDR3, the DNA is TGTGCCAGCAGTCCGACTTTCACCGGGGAGCTGTTTTTT.

There are many counts of this clonotype. This chain joins TRBV5-1 and TRBJ2-7; TRBD2 is a possible D gene (7 bases). The V and J ends lost 0 bases and 2 bases respectively, with 15 bases between them. Germline loops: CDR1 SGHRS, CDR2 YFSETQ. There are 16 residues in the CDR3. The CDR3 sequence: CASSLAPGEGPYEQYF. The CDR3 nucleotides are TGCGCCAGCAGCTTGGCCCCAGGGGAGGGCCCCTACGAGCAGTACTTC.

Regarding this clonotype: It is likely a read error, because the conserved phenylalanine at the end of the CDR3 is missing. This chain links TRBV20-1 with TRBJ2-1; TRBD1 matches at 7 bases. Unmatched junction bases numbered 12, after V lost 3 bases and J lost 7 bases. CDR3 length: 15 residues. CDR1 is DFQATT and CDR2 is SNEGSKA in the germline V gene (reference sequence). The CDR3 loop reads CSARSGTVWGNEQFC. CDR3 DNA sequence: TGCAGTGCTAGGTCCGGGACAGTTTGGGGAAATGAGCAGTTCTGC.